The rows below give T cell receptor beta chains drawn from one sample of a study of cytomegalovirus exposure and HLA in healthy donors. Profiling relied on immunoSEQ multiplex PCR, and the TCRdb table lists in-frame clones only, not all of them. Altogether some 150,000 clones are present, 70% to 90% being singletons, with the ten largest covering approximately 5.6%. The sequencing input was PBMCs. The receptors here all came from a woman between 35 and 50 years old in good health and CMV-seropositive. The CDR3 runs from the conserved cysteine through the conserved F or W. The D gene is left open where the match is weak. Size is stated for part of the rows, as once, few or many counts, or as a class when the clone is expanded.

TRBV30	-	TRBD2	TRBJ2-1	TGTGCCTGGACGCCGCCCAAACTAGCGGGAGGGGCGAATGAGCAGTTCTTC	CAWTPPKLAGGANEQFF
TRBV5-8	-	TRBD1	TRBJ2-7	TGTGCCAGCAGCTTGCCGGGGACAGGGCCCTACGAGCAGTACTTC	CASSLPGTGPYEQYF
TRBV5-5	-	TRBD1	TRBJ1-4	TGTGCCAGCAGCCCCCCTTCGACAGGGGTGAATGAAAAACTGTTTTTT	CASSPPSTGVNEKLFF
TRBV20-1	-	-	TRBJ2-3	TGCAGTGCTAGGATTAGAGATACGCAGTATTTT	CSARIRDTQYF
TRBV4-1	few	TRBD1	TRBJ2-3	TGCGCCAGCAGCCAGGATCACAGGGGGCTCCTCACAGATACGCAGTATTTT	CASSQDHRGLLTDTQYF
TRBV6-1	-	TRBD1	TRBJ2-7	TGTGCCAGCAGTGAACCGGACAGGGGGGTCTACGAGCAGTACTTC	CASSEPDRGVYEQYF
TRBV11-2	once	-	TRBJ2-2	TGTGCCAGCAGCCGGGGACTTAACACCGGGGAGCTGTTTTTT	CASSRGLNTGELFF
TRBV6-5	few	TRBD2	TRBJ2-7	TGTGCCAGCAGTTATCCCGTTTCGGCTAGCGGGAAGGATCAGTACTTC	CASSYPVSASGKDQYF
TRBV9	-	TRBD2	TRBJ2-7	TGTGCCAGCAGCACTAGCGGGAACTCCTACGAGCAGTACTTC	CASSTSGNSYEQYF
TRBV10-2	few	TRBD1	TRBJ2-7	TGCGCCAGCAGTGAGCTACGGGGCCAGGGACAGCGAACCTACGAGCAGTACTTC	CASSELRGQGQRTYEQYF
TRBV4-1	-	TRBD2	TRBJ2-4	TGCGCCAGCAGCCCCCTAACGGCTAGCGGGAGTACCCCTGCCAAAAACATTCAGTACTTC	CASSPLTASGSTPAKNIQYF
TRBV25-1	-	-	TRBJ2-5	TGTGCCAGCAGTGGCCCCCGGGGGGCTCAAGAGACCCAGTACTTC	CASSGPRGAQETQYF
TRBV9	-	-	TRBJ1-5	TGTGCCAGCAGCGTAGATGGGGCAAGGCAGCCCCAGCATTTT	CASSVDGARQPQHF
TRBV30	-	-	TRBJ2-2	TGTGCCTGGAGTGTACGGGTCGGGAGGAACACCGGGGAGCTGTTTTTT	CAWSVRVGRNTGELFF
TRBV5-5	-	-	TRBJ1-5	TGTGCCAGCAGCTTGGTAGGGAGGCAGCCCCAGCATTTT	CASSLVGRQPQHF
TRBV5-1	few	TRBD1	TRBJ1-2	TGCGCCAGCAGCTTGTTGGACAGGGAGGGCTATGGCTACACCTTC	CASSLLDREGYGYTF
TRBV6-1	-	TRBD2	TRBJ2-1	TGTGCCAGCAGTGACCTTAGCGGGAAACCCCGCCCGAGCTCCTACAATGAGCAGTTCTTC	CASSDLSGKPRPSSYNEQFF
TRBV27	-	TRBD1	TRBJ1-2	TGTGCCAGCAGTTTCAGGGGGCAGGGCTACACCTTC	CASSFRGQGYTF
TRBV19	-	-	TRBJ1-1	TGTGCCAGTAGTATATTCTCGGGGGGAGCGGACACTGAAGCTTTCTTT	CASSIFSGGADTEAFF
TRBV7-6	once	-	TRBJ2-1	TGTGCCAGCAGCTTAGTACAGCAGTTGACCTACAATGAGCAGTTCTTC	CASSLVQQLTYNEQFF
TRBV6-5	-	TRBD1	TRBJ2-7	TGTGCCAGCAGCATCGGGACAGGAGCCTACGAGCAGTACTTC	CASSIGTGAYEQYF
TRBV19	-	TRBD2	TRBJ2-1	TGTGCCAGTAGTATAGGGTTAGGCGAGGGGAGGGGGCAGTTCTTC	CASSIGLGEGRGQFF
TRBV10-3	-	-	TRBJ2-3	TGTGCCATCAGTGAGTCCTCCGATACGCAGTATTTT	CAISESSDTQYF
TRBV6-1	-	TRBD2	TRBJ2-1	TGTGCCAGCAGGCGGGCGGGAGGGGTCCGCAATGAGCAGTTCTTC	CASRRAGGVRNEQFF
TRBV7-8	-	TRBD1	TRBJ1-1	TGTGCCAGCAGCTACTCCGGACAGGGGCCGCCTTACACTGAAGCTTTCTTT	CASSYSGQGPPYTEAFF
TRBV6-1	-	-	TRBJ1-1	TGTGCCAGCAGGAGGGGACAGAACACTGAAGCTTTCTTT	CASRRGQNTEAFF
TRBV6-1	-	TRBD1	TRBJ2-5	TGTGCCAGCAGTGATAGTGGACAGGGTGCGGAGACCCAGTACTTC	CASSDSGQGAETQYF
TRBV29-1	-	-	TRBJ2-3	TGCAGCGTTGCGGTCTCCGATACGCAGTATTTT	CSVAVSDTQYF
TRBV19	-	TRBD2	TRBJ2-3	TGTGCCAGTAGTATATTCCTAGCGGGAGGGCTGGGAGATACGCAGTATTTT	CASSIFLAGGLGDTQYF
TRBV5-1	-	TRBD1	TRBJ1-2	TGCGCCAGTTCCGGGACAGCAGATCCCGGGGGCTACACCTTC	CASSGTADPGGYTF
TRBV30	-	-	TRBJ1-1	TGTGCCTGGATGAACAGACAGAACACTGAAGCTTTCTTT	CAWMNRQNTEAFF
TRBV5-5	-	-	TRBJ1-5	TGTGCCAGCAGCTTGGATTGGGCCCAAGGGCCCCAGCATTTT	CASSLDWAQGPQHF
TRBV10-1	-	-	TRBJ1-2	TGCGCCAGCAGTGAGTCTCGGGGGTTGAACTATGGCTACACCTTC	CASSESRGLNYGYTF
TRBV7-9	-	TRBD1	TRBJ1-1	TGTGCCAGCAGCTTATGGACAGGGGCTCTTTCTGAAGCTTTCTTT	CASSLWTGALSEAFF
TRBV9	-	-	TRBJ2-1	TGTGCCAGCAGCGTAGAGTTGGGCAACCTGCGAAATGAGCAGTTCTTC	CASSVELGNLRNEQFF
TRBV4-2	-	TRBD1	TRBJ2-7	TGTGCCAGCAGCCCCGACAGGGGGCAATTCTACGAGCAGTACTTC	CASSPDRGQFYEQYF
TRBV6-1	-	TRBD1	TRBJ1-4	TGTGCCAGCAGTGCCTTGATCTGGGACAGGGGCCAGCCTAATGAAAAACTGTTTTTT	CASSALIWDRGQPNEKLFF
TRBV25-1	-	TRBD1	TRBJ2-2	TGTGCCAGCAGTGATCTCGACAGGGGAGGTACCGGGGAGCTGTTTTTT	CASSDLDRGGTGELFF
TRBV7-8	-	-	TRBJ2-7	TGTGCCAGCCTAGAGGGGGTTGAGCAGTACTTC	CASLEGVEQYF
TRBV9	-	TRBD2	TRBJ2-3	TGTGCCAGCAGCCCCCAGCGGGAGAGCACAGATACGCAGTATTTT	CASSPQRESTDTQYF
TRBV28	-	TRBD2	TRBJ2-3	TGTGCCAGCAGTTTAAGGGGACTAGCGGGAGCAGATACGCAGTATTTT	CASSLRGLAGADTQYF
TRBV4-2	-	TRBD2	TRBJ2-1	TGTGCCAGCAGCCAAGTTGGAGGTCTAGCGGAATACAATGAGCAGTTCTTC	CASSQVGGLAEYNEQFF
TRBV7-9	-	TRBD1	TRBJ2-7	TGTGCCAGCAGCTTATTGCAGGGGGCGCGGAACGAGCAGTACTTC	CASSLLQGARNEQYF
TRBV4-1	-	TRBD1	TRBJ1-4	TGCGCCAGCAGCCCTGGGACAGCTAATGAAAAACTGTTTTTT	CASSPGTANEKLFF
TRBV5-1	-	-	TRBJ1-2	TGCGCCAGCAGCTTGGGAGCTAACTATGGCTACACCTTC	CASSLGANYGYTF
TRBV27	once	TRBD1	TRBJ1-4	TGTGCCAGCAGCCGACAGGGCTTAAATGAAAAACTGTTTTTT	CASSRQGLNEKLFF
TRBV7-8	-	TRBD1	TRBJ1-2	TGTGCCAGCAGCATTTCCGGGACAGTTTATGGCTACACCTTC	CASSISGTVYGYTF
TRBV7-2	-	-	TRBJ1-5	TGTGCCAGCAGCACGAAGGCCAGGGGCCAGCCCCAGCATTTT	CASSTKARGQPQHF
TRBV6-5	-	TRBD1	TRBJ2-5	TGTGCCAGGGAACAGGGGATCCAAGAGACCCAGTACTTC	CAREQGIQETQYF
TRBV18	-	-	TRBJ1-1	TGTGCCAGCTCACCATCTGCAGGGGTCACTGAAGCTTTCTTT	CASSPSAGVTEAFF
TRBV30	-	TRBD2	TRBJ2-7	TGTGCCTGGAGGACTAGCGGGATCTACGAGCAGTACTTC	CAWRTSGIYEQYF
TRBV19	-	-	TRBJ1-4	TGTGCCAGTAGGGGCAGGGGAGTTGAAAAACTGTTTTTT	CASRGRGVEKLFF
TRBV11-2	once	-	TRBJ1-2	TGTGCCAGCAGCTTGGGGGCTACGAACTATGGCTACACCTTC	CASSLGATNYGYTF